Below are 27 T cell receptor beta chains sequenced from a single sample in a study of blood T cells in healthy people across ages. For the second PCR, which ran for about 7 to 12 cycles, a sample-barcoded 5' primer and a J-beta primer mix were used. TCRdb passed the 5' RACE reads through MiXCR, listing each CDR3 protein once. The sample gives 1.5 million to 2 million distinct CDR3 sequences, approximately 50% of which show up once; approximately 2.1% is in the top ten. The sample consisted of blood. The receptor source for this set is a woman aged 40 to 50 in good health.

V and J are TRBV5-1 and TRBJ1-6; TRBD1 matches at 7 bases. The length of the CDR3 is 15 residues. The germline CDR1 and CDR2 sequences are SGHRS and YFSETQ. The ends lost 3 bases at V and 9 bases at J; junction bases unmatched: 9. CDR3 nucleotide sequence: TGCGCCAGCAGCTCGCCGGCAGGGGGTGGTTCACCCCTCCACTTT. Protein sequence: CASSSPAGGGSPLHF.

The J gene is TRBJ2-3, the V gene TRBV4-1; D is unresolved. This CDR3 spans 17 amino acids. Germline CDR1 and CDR2: MGHRA and YSYEKL. Trimming removed 1 base at V and 4 bases at J, with 18 bases between. CDR3 sequence: CASSQGQRTYVADTQYF. In DNA form, the CDR3 reads TGCGCCAGCAGCCAAGGTCAAAGGACCTACGTGGCAGATACGCAGTATTTT.

This chain links TRBV6-2 or TRBV6-3 with TRBJ2-3; no clear D gene. Germline V gene sequence: CDR1 MNHEY, CDR2 SVGEGT. The CDR3 is made up of 15 amino acids. V was trimmed by 7 bases and J by 4 bases, leaving 18 bases between them. CDR3 DNA sequence: TGTGCCAGCAAACAAACAATAGGACGGTCAGATACGCAGTATTTT. Its protein is CASKQTIGRSDTQYF.

Only a few counts were recorded for this clonotype. The CDR3 coding sequence is TGTGCCAGCAGTTACTTTATGGCCTCCTCTGGGGCCAACGTCCTGACTTTC. Translation: CASSYFMASSGANVLTF. The chain uses TRBV6-2 or TRBV6-3 and TRBJ2-6; D not resolved. V lost 1 base to trimming and J lost 0 bases, with 10 bases between them. The CDR3 is made up of 17 amino acids. Looked up from germline, CDR1 is MNHEY and CDR2 is SVGEGT.

The rearrangement links TRBV6-1 to TRBJ1-2; the match to TRBD1 covers 7 bases. CDR1 is MNHNS, CDR2 SASEGT, per germline. Trimming at V came to 2 bases and at J to 8 bases, leaving 14 bases not matched to a gene. The CDR3 spans 16 residues. The CDR3 DNA reads as TGTGCCAGCAGTGAAAATCTTCAGGGGGGATCCTTCGGCTACACCTTC. Translation gives CASSENLQGGSFGYTF.

V gene TRBV5-5 combines with J gene TRBJ1-2, with a possible D match to TRBD1 (5 bases). The V gene lost 5 bases and the J gene lost 4 bases, with 18 bases spanning the gap. Germline V CDR1 and CDR2: SGHKS, YYEKEE (reference sequence). CDR3 length: 15 amino acids. CDR3 DNA sequence: TGTGCCAGCAGTCATAAACCACAGGCCCTCTATGGCTACACCTTC. It is translated as CASSHKPQALYGYTF.

This chain joins TRBV19 and TRBJ2-4, with 8 positions matching TRBD1. TRBJ2-5 matches the DNA end more closely, so the J call is doubtful. This CDR3 region has 11 residues. Germline V gives CDR1 LNHDA, CDR2 SQIVND (reference sequence). CDR3 nucleotides: TGTGCCACTAGGACAGGGGAGACCCAGTACTTC. Encoded protein: CATRTGETQYF.

This clonotype occurred a few times. The chain couples TRBV4-3 to TRBJ2-1; 8 bases align to TRBD1. CDR3 size: 19 residues. The V gene's germline CDR1 is LGHNA and CDR2 YSLEER. V shed 1 base and J 4 bases; nucleotides not matched to a gene: 15. CDR3 nucleotides: TGCGCCAGCAGCCAAGGGGCGGGAAAGACAGGGGCGAAATACAATGAGCAGTTCTTC. Residues: CASSQGAGKTGAKYNEQFF.

The V call is TRBV20-1, the J call TRBJ2-1; TRBD2 matches 8 bases. The CDR3 is made up of 14 amino acids. V was pared by 2 bases and J by 5 bases, with 5 bases of the junction left unmatched. Looked up from germline, CDR1 is DFQATT and CDR2 is SNEGSKA (reference sequence). The CDR3, as DNA: TGCAGTGCTAGACCCATAGCGGGGAACAATGAGCAGTTCTTC. Encoded protein: CSARPIAGNNEQFF.

The chain employs TRBV12-3 or TRBV12-4 and TRBJ2-3; D is possibly TRBD1 (5 bases). CDR3 length equals 14 residues. Deletions cut 4 bases from V and 2 bases from J, with 10 bases between. CDR3 in amino acids: CASSWTLHTDTQYF. The CDR3, as DNA: TGTGCCAGCAGTTGGACACTTCACACAGATACGCAGTATTTT.

The CDR3 coding sequence is TGTGCCAGCAGTTTAGCGCTCTGGGGAATTTATGGCTACACCTTC. This sequence encodes CASSLALWGIYGYTF. V is TRBV12-3 or TRBV12-4 and J is TRBJ1-2; D gene ambiguous. With 0 bases removed from V and 5 bases from J, the gap between germline ends came to 13 bases. CDR3 length equals 15 residues.

This chain uses TRBV4-3 with TRBJ1-4; D might be TRBD1 (5 bases). The V end was cut by 2 bases, the J end by 8 bases, with 15 bases between. Germline V CDR1 and CDR2: LGHNA, YSLEER. CDR3 length: 15 amino acids. The chain's CDR3 is CASSQRATSGEKLFF. The CDR3 DNA is TGCGCCAGCAGCCAACGGGCCACCTCAGGGGAAAAACTGTTTTTT.

V gene TRBV5-1 combines with J gene TRBJ2-1; D is ambiguous. Germline V gene sequence: CDR1 SGHRS, CDR2 YFSETQ. V lost 0 bases and J lost 10, with 20 bases in between. The CDR3 is made up of 16 amino acids. The CDR3 DNA sequence: TGCGCCAGCAGCTTGGATACCGGCCGGAGCTCCTACGAGCAGTTCTTC. Encoded protein: CASSLDTGRSSYEQFF.

V is TRBV15 and J is TRBJ2-5; no clear D. This CDR3 is built from 13 residues. CDR1 and CDR2 from the germline V gene are LNHNV and YYDKDF (reference sequence). Trimming stripped 5 bases from V and 5 bases from J, with 12 bases between. The CDR3: CATSFARWETQYF. The CDR3 nucleotides are TGTGCCACCAGCTTTGCGCGGTGGGAGACCCAGTACTTC.

CDR3 nucleotides: TGTGCCAGCAGTTACTCTCTAGCGGGAGGCAATGAGCAGTTCTTC. Its translation is CASSYSLAGGNEQFF. The rearrangement links TRBV6-2 or TRBV6-3 to TRBJ2-1, with TRBD2 matching over 11 bases. This CDR3 contains 15 residues. CDR1 is MNHEY, CDR2 SVGEGT, per germline. Trimming cost V 0 bases and J 6 bases; bases outside gene matches: 1.

The gene calls are TRBV4-2 and TRBJ2-3; TRBD2 aligns across 7 bases. Germline assignment: CDR1 LGHNA and CDR2 YNFKEQ. CDR3 length: 16 residues. J lost 2 bases, V lost 0 bases, and 5 bases had no gene match. As DNA, the CDR3 is TGTGCCAGCAGCCAAGATTCGGCGGGGGTCACAGATACGCAGTATTTT. Translation gives CASSQDSAGVTDTQYF.

This clonotype was observed once. CDR3 DNA sequence: TGTGCCAGCAGCCTGTGGGGACAGAACTATGGCTACACCTTC. This encodes CASSLWGQNYGYTF. The chain uses TRBV7-2 and TRBJ1-2, with 7 bases aligning to TRBD1. The ends lost 5 bases at V and 2 bases at J; junction bases unmatched: 5. Germline V gene lookup returns CDR1 SGHTA and CDR2 FQGNSA. The CDR3 loop spans 14 amino acids.

The chain joins TRBV20-1 to TRBJ1-6; TRBD1 matches 11 bases. This CDR3 is 13 amino acids long. V lost 6 bases to trimming and J lost 10 bases; unmatched junction nucleotides: 5. Per the germline V gene, CDR1 is DFQATT and CDR2 is SNEGSKA (reference sequence). The CDR3 loop is CSARTGGVSPLHF. The CDR3, as DNA: TGCAGTGCGCGGACAGGGGGCGTGTCACCCCTCCACTTT.

The genes are TRBV7-2 and TRBJ1-2; D is perhaps TRBD1 (6 bases). This CDR3 region has 14 residues. Trimming removed 4 bases from V and 6 bases from J, with 15 bases in between. Germline V gene lookup returns CDR1 SGHTA and CDR2 FQGNSA. Here the CDR3 DNA reads TGTGCCAGCAGCTCCCAGACAGGATTACATGGCTACACCTTC. Its translation: CASSSQTGLHGYTF.

CDR3 nucleotide sequence: TGTGCCAGCAGCTTAAGTTTAATTTACGGGCAGTACTTC. The encoded protein is CASSLSLIYGQYF. The gene calls are TRBV7-6 and TRBJ2-4; the D is unclear. The CDR3 extends over 13 amino acids. Germline CDR1 reads SGHVS; CDR2 reads FNYEAQ. Trimming left V 2 bases short and J 13 bases short, with 15 bases between. The variable domain in full, completed from reference TRBV7-6 and TRBJ2-4, reads GAGVSQSPRYKVTKRGQDVALRCDPISGHVSLYWYRQALGQGPEFLTYFNYEAQQDKSGLPNDRFSAERPEGSISTLTIQRTEQRDSAMYRCASSLSLIYGQYFGAGTRLSVL.

The chain couples TRBV5-1 to TRBJ2-1; 9 bases match TRBD1. The ends lost 4 bases at V and 7 bases at J; junction bases unmatched: 6. The CDR3 consists of 14 residues. Germline CDR1 reads SGHRS; CDR2 reads YFSETQ. CDR3 sequence reads: CASSVRQGVNEQFF. For the CDR3, the DNA is TGCGCCAGCAGCGTCCGACAGGGGGTAAATGAGCAGTTCTTC.

This rearrangement joins TRBV7-2 to TRBJ1-2; 7 bases align to TRBD1. Germline V gene data show CDR1 as SGHTA and CDR2 as FQGNSA. V dropped 5 bases and J dropped 4; count of bases not matched to a gene: 10. The CDR3 runs 15 residues. CDR3: CASSLEGAPRYGYTF. As DNA, the CDR3 is TGTGCCAGCAGCCTGGAGGGGGCCCCCCGCTATGGCTACACCTTC. Full variable domain (rest looked up from reference TRBV7-2 and TRBJ1-2): GAGVSQSPSNKVTEKGKDVELRCDPISGHTALYWYRQSLGQGLEFLIYFQGNSAPDKSGLPSDRFSAERTGGSVSTLTIQRTQQEDSAVYLCASSLEGAPRYGYTFGSGTRLTVV.

This clonotype was seen at least ten times. V is TRBV7-2 and J is TRBJ2-7, with a tentative D call TRBD1 (6 bases). This CDR3 is built from 14 residues. Trimming shortened V by 2 bases and J by 3 bases, and 11 bases separated the two germline ends. Germline values: CDR1 SGHTA, CDR2 FQGNSA. CDR3 DNA: TGTGCCAGCAGCTTACCCGGGACAAGCTACGAGCAGTACTTC. This gives the protein CASSLPGTSYEQYF.

Points on this clonotype: At one end the junction does not follow the germline gene, possibly because of a read error. The chain recombines TRBV7-9 with TRBJ2-5; 12 bases are a match to TRBD2. Germline V gives CDR1 SEHNR, CDR2 FQNEAQ (reference sequence). This CDR3 is built from 15 residues. DNA for the CDR3: TGTGCCGGCAGCTTAGCGACTAGCGGGGGCGATGAGCAGTACTTC. Translated, it gives CAGSLATSGGDEQYF.

This clonotype was recorded a few times. The J gene is TRBJ2-7, the V gene TRBV9; possible D gene TRBD2, 5 bases. Trimming took off 0 bases at V and 6 bases at J, with 7 bases between the two ends. The CDR3 sequence is 12 residues long. Germline V lookup: CDR1 SGDLS, CDR2 YYNGEE. DNA of the CDR3: TGTGCCAGCAGCGTAGGGAGGTCCGAGCAGTACTTC. It is translated as CASSVGRSEQYF.

CDR3 in amino acids: CASARGPSRTSGGFNEQFF. CDR3 in DNA: TGCGCCAGTGCCCGAGGCCCCTCACGGACTAGCGGGGGATTTAATGAGCAGTTCTTC. The gene calls are TRBV10-2 and TRBJ2-1, with 13 positions matching TRBD2. Per the germline V gene, CDR1 is WSHSY and CDR2 is SAAADI. The CDR3 has 19 residues. Trimming removed 9 bases from V and 7 bases from J; junction bases left unmatched: 21.

This clonotype was seen more than once but under ten times. J is TRBJ1-2 and V is TRBV28, with 9 bases identical to TRBD1. V lost 7 bases to trimming and J lost 7 bases; unmatched junction nucleotides: 10. Germline assignment: CDR1 MDHEN and CDR2 SYDVKM. The CDR3 has 14 amino acids. CDR3: CASMVDRGYGGYTF. CDR3 nucleotide sequence: TGTGCCAGCATGGTCGACAGGGGGTACGGTGGCTACACCTTC.